The source of this T cell receptor beta chain is a study of Ad26.COV2.S vaccination and SARS-CoV-2 variants. Notes on the study in general: Placebo recipients had lower spike-specific TCR breadth than vaccine recipients. Estimates derived from TCR breadth and depth analyses may have underestimated total T cell responses. In vaccinated individuals, spike-specific CD8+ and CD4+ T cell responses reportedly displayed substantial breadth.

On this clone: Its antigen is currently unknown.

V lost 2 bases, J lost 3 bases, and 12 bases stayed unmatched. The germline CDR1 and CDR2 sequences are LGHDT and YNNKEL (reference sequence). The CDR3 sequence is 17 residues long. Treatment defined: roughly 19 received Ad26.COV2.S at low or high dose, single or two shots; about five received placebo; per-sample allocation not given. At day 63 after the first vaccine or placebo injection, samples were drawn. The donor was a Boston adult aged 18-55 years. Profiled with immunoSEQ multiplex PCR; TCRdb holds only in-frame clones, not every one. The table has 500,000 or so clones, roughly nine tenths seen once.

The sequence derives from a person aged 18-65 years who received the Ad26.COV2.S COVID-19 vaccine or a placebo. Sequenced here: peripheral blood, sampled in a trial of Ad26.COV2.S vaccine versus placebo. The gene calls are TRBV3-1 (or the pseudogene TRBV3-2) and TRBJ1-1; 7 bases fit TRBD1. DNA of the CDR3: TGTGCCAGCAGCCAATTAGAATGGGGACAGAAATACACTGAAGCTTTCTTT. As protein: CASSQLEWGQKYTEAFF.